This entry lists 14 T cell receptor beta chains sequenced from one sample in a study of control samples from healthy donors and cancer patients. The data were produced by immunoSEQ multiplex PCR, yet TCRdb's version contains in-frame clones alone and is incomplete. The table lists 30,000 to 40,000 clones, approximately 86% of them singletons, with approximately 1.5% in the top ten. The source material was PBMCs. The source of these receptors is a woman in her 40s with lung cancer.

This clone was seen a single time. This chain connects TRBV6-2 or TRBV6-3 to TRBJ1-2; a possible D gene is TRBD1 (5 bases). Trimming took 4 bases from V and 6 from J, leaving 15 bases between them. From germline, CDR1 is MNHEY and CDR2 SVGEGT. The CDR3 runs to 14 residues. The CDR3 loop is CASSSPGSKDGYTF. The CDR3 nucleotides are TGTGCCAGCAGTTCTCCAGGGTCGAAGGATGGCTACACCTTC.

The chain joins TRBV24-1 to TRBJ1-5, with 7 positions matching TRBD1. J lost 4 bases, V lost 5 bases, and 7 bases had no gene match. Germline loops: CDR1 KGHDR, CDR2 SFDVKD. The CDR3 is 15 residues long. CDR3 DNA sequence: TGTGCCACCAGTGGACCTGGGGACAGTAATCAGCCCCAGCATTTT. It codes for CATSGPGDSNQPQHF.

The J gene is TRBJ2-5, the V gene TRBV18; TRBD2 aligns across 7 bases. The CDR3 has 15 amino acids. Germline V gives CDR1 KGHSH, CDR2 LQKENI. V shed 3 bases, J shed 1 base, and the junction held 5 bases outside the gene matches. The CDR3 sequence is CASSPGGAGQETQYF. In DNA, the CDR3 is TGTGCCAGCTCACCGGGAGGGGCAGGCCAAGAGACCCAGTACTTC.

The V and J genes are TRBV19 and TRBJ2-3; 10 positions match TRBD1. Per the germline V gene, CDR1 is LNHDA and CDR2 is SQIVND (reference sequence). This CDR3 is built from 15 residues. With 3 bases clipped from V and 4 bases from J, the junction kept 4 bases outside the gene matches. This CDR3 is CASSIGTGAADTQYF. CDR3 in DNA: TGTGCCAGTAGTATCGGGACAGGGGCTGCAGATACGCAGTATTTT.

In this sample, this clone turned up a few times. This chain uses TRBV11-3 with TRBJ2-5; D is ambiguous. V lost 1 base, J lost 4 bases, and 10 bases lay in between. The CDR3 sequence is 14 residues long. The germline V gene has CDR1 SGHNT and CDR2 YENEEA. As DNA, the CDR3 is TGTGCCAGCAGCTTAGGGAGCGCCCGAGAGACCCAGTACTTC. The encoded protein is CASSLGSARETQYF.

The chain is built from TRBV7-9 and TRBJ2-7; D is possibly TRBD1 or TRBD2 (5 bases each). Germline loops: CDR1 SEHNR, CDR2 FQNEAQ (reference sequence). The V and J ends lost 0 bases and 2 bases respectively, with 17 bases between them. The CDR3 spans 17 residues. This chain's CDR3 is CASSLAPTGGEAYEQYF. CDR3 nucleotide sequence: TGTGCCAGCAGCTTAGCGCCCACTGGGGGAGAGGCCTACGAGCAGTACTTC.

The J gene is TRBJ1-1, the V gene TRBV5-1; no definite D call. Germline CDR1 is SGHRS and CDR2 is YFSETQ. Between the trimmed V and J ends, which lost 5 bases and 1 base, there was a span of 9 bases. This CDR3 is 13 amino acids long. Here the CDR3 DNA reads TGCGCCAGCAGGAGGGAAGGGAACACTGAAGCTTTCTTT. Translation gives CASRREGNTEAFF. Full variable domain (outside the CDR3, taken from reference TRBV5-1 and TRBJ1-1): KAGVTQTPRYLIKTRGQQVTLSCSPISGHRSVSWYQQTPGQGLQFLFEYFSETQRNKGNFPGRFSGRQFSNSRSEMNVSTLELGDSALYLCASRREGNTEAFFGQGTRLTVV.

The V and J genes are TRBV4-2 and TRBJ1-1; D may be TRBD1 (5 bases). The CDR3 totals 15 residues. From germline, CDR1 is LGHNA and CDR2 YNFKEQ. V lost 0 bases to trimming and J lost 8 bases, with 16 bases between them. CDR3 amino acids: CASSQEWDLEREAFF. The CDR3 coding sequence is TGTGCCAGCAGCCAAGAATGGGACCTCGAACGGGAAGCTTTCTTT.

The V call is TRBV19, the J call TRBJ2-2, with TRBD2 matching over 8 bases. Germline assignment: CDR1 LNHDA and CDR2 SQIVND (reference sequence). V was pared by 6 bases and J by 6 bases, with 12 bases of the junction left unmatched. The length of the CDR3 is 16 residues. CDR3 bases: TGTGCCAGTAGGACGCCGGGACTAGGGGCCCCCGGGGAGCTGTTTTTT. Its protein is CASRTPGLGAPGELFF.

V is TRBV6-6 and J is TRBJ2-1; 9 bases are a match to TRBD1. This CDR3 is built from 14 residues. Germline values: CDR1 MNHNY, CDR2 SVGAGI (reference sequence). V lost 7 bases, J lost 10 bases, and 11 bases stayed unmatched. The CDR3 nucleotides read TGTGCCAGCACCCTGGGGACAGGGCACGACGAGCAGTTCTTC. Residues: CASTLGTGHDEQFF.

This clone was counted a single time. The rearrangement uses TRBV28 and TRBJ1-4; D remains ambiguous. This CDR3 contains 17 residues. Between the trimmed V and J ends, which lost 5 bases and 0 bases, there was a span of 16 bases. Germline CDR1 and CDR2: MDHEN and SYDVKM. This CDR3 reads CASSTYRNFATNEKLFF. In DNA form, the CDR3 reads TGTGCCAGCAGTACATACAGAAATTTTGCAACTAATGAAAAACTGTTTTTT.

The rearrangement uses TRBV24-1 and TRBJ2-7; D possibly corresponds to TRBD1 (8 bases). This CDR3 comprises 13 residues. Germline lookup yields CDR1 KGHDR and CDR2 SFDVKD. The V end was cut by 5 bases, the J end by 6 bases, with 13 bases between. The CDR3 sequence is CATSGTGGAEQYF. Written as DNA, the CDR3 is TGTGCCACCAGTGGAACAGGGGGGGCCGAGCAGTACTTC.

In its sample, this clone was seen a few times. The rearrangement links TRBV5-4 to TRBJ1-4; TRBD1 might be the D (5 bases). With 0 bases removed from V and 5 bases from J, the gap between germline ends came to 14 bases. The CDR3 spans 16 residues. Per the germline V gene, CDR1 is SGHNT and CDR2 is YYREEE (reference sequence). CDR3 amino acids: CASSLGGLAGNEKLFF. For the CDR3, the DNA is TGTGCCAGCAGCTTGGGGGGGTTGGCAGGAAATGAAAAACTGTTTTTT.

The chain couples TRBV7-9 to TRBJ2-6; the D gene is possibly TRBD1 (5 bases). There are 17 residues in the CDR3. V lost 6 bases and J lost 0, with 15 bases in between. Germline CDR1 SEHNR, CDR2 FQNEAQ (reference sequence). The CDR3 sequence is CASRRGQGSSGANVLTF. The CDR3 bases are TGTGCCAGCAGACGAGGACAAGGAAGCTCTGGGGCCAACGTCCTGACTTTC. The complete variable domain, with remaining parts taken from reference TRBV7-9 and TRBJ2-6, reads DTGVSQNPRHKITKRGQNVTFRCDPISEHNRLYWYRQTLGQGPEFLTYFQNEAQLEKSRLLSDRFSAERPKGSFSTLEIQRTEQGDSAMYLCASRRGQGSSGANVLTFGAGSRLTVL.